The TCR beta chain described here comes from a study of T cell repertoires in cytomegalovirus infection. Looking at the study overall: CMV infection and matching HLA type were both indicated by public TCR beta signatures.

TCRdb independently ran MiXCR on the reads; one entry per CDR3 protein. Among tens of thousands of distinct CDR3 sequences listed, over 3.5% were seen once. V dropped 6 bases and J dropped 7; count of bases not matched to a gene: 8. The CDR3 has 14 residues. Germline V gene data show CDR1 as MNHNY and CDR2 as SVGAGI (reference sequence). Study-level points and caveats: Cumulative frequency of public TCR beta families picked out carriers of CMV plus the relevant HLA. CMV-specific TCR beta clonotypes restricted by HLA-C dominated the ex vivo response.

This clonotype was counted at least ten times. Its antigen is currently unknown. The source of this sequence is a human donor in good health (CMV status not recorded). Some clones in this sample may be carry-over from other donors' samples. Sequenced sample: PBMCs. The chain joins TRBV6-6 to TRBJ1-2, with 10 bases matching TRBD1. The CDR3 coding sequence is TGTGCCAGCAGGGGCCGGGACAGGGGATTTGGCTACACCTTC. Protein sequence: CASRGRDRGFGYTF.